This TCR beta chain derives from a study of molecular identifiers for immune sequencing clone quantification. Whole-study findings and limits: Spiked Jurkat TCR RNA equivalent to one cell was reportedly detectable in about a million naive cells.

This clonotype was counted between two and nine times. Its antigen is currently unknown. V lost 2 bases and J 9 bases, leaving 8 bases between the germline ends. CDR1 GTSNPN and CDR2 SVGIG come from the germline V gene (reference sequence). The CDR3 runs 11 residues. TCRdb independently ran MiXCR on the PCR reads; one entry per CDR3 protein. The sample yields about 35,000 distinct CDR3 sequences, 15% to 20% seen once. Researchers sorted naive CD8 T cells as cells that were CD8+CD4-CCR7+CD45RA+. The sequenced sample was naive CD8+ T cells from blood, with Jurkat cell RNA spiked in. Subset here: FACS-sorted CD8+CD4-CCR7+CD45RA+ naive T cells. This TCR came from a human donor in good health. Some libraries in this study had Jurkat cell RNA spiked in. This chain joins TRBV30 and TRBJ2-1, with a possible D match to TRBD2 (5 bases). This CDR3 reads CAWSIEGEQFF. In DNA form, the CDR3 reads TGTGCCTGGAGTATTGAGGGTGAGCAGTTCTTC.